The table lists the clone carrying this TCR beta chain with a count of one. Antigen: not known. The repertoire was sequenced with immunoSEQ multiplex PCR; TCRdb's copy has only in-frame clones and lacks some. The profile shows just over 2,000,000 clones, 85% to 95% of them singletons. The sample belongs to a study of shared clonotypes between healthy human individuals. Study-level findings and limits: It was observed that 4% to 6% of naive CD4 clonotypes were shared across several donors. Sorted-subset samples were not fully sequenced, rarefaction indicated. Having only a few donors restricted how much genetic and exposure-history diversity was captured. Only blood samples were collected, and tissue repertoires likely differ.

Germline V gives CDR1 LNHDA, CDR2 SQIVND (reference sequence). The CDR3 length is 14 residues. The trim removed 6 bases at V and 0 bases at J, leaving 2 bases unmatched. V is TRBV19 and J is TRBJ2-3; 8 bases line up with TRBD2. The specimen sequenced was naive CD4+ T cells sorted from blood. Subset of the sample: CD45RA+ positively selected. The receptor was derived from a man younger than 35 in good health. The CDR3 DNA is TGTGCCAGTAGACTAGCGGTTAGCACAGATACGCAGTATTTT. This encodes CASRLAVSTDTQYF.